The 3 T cell receptor beta chains reported below all come from one sample, sequenced in a study of neurological immune-mediated disorders. TCRdb itself ran the 5' RACE reads through MiXCR, one entry per CDR3 protein. Here the sample spans more than 75,000 distinct CDR3 sequences, over 9% being singletons. The specimen was PBMCs. Receptors originate from a man between 35 and 55 years old in good health.

This clonotype occurred many times. V and J are TRBV7-8 and TRBJ2-5, with D unresolved. There are 15 residues in the CDR3. Germline CDR1 and CDR2: SGHVS and FQNEAQ. Trimming removed 0 bases from V and 4 bases from J, with 12 bases in between. The CDR3 sequence: CASSLAANTVETQYF. CDR3 in DNA: TGTGCCAGCAGCTTAGCGGCAAATACCGTAGAGACCCAGTACTTC.

This clonotype was detected ten times or more. The V gene is TRBV18, the J gene TRBJ2-3; TRBD2 aligns across 7 bases. With 0 bases clipped from V and 3 bases from J, the junction kept 3 bases outside the gene matches. This CDR3 is built from 15 residues. Germline CDR1 and CDR2: KGHSH and LQKENI. The CDR3 DNA is TGTGCCAGCTCACCACCAGCGGGGCGGACAGATACGCAGTATTTT. It encodes CASSPPAGRTDTQYF.

Ten or more counts support this clonotype. The genes are TRBV16 and TRBJ1-5; D not certain. Looked up from germline, CDR1 is KGHSY and CDR2 is FQNENV. The CDR3 has 13 residues. V was clipped by 5 bases and J by 3 bases, with 8 bases between them. The CDR3 protein is CASSSDINQPQHF. In DNA form, the CDR3 reads TGTGCCAGCAGCTCTGACATCAATCAGCCCCAGCATTTT.